This TCR beta chain derives from a study of blood T cell repertoires in COVID-19 (dated by TCRdb to the early 2020s). For context, the study as a whole: Samples covering the acute and convalescent phases of COVID-19 were provided by collaborators in the United States, Italy and Spain. The prospective study material was composed of cDNA or gDNA derived from T cells, B-cell-depleted T cells, or PBMCs. Deeply sampled blood TCRbeta repertoires from subjects exposed to, actively infected with, or recovered from COVID-19 were included in the dataset. The repertoires were released in a freely available public database intended as a resource for research on the immune response to SARS-CoV-2. Samples came from the ongoing ImmuneRACE study (first 160 participants) plus 1,254 subjects from 6 global collaborators. A de-identified subject ID, COVID-19 status, age in years and sex were almost always included in the sample metadata. HLA class I and class II types, where available, came from metadata supplied by the sample provider rather than from assay-based typing.

Each collaborating institution followed its own protocols to collect whole blood in K2EDTA tubes. For TCRbeta analysis, collaborators shipped samples in one of three forms: frozen whole blood, isolated PBMCs, or DNA extracted from either of those sample types. As regards this clone: Which antigen it targets is not known. No base-level quality is on record; no much larger clone is a single base apart.

The immunoSEQ Assay, a bias-controlled multiplex PCR, was used to amplify TCRbeta CDR3 regions from genomic DNA. Per the authors' processing: The number of nucleated cells in each sample was estimated by amplification of reference gene primers within the assay. To quantify the absolute abundance of each unique TCRbeta CDR3 rearrangement, sequence reads were collapsed and filtered. Productive Simpson clonality was computed per sample as the square root of Simpson's diversity index over productive rearrangements. TCRdb limited this immuneACCESS table to in-frame rearrangements with V and J called. A share of clones is missing; checked studies link under half to unresolved V genes, and the rest is unexplained. For V, J and clone size, that table is used; D and trimming come from the DNA. The sample table records fewer than 200,000 clones; around 85% of these occur just once. The ten top clones hold less than 25% of the sample.

The CDR3 runs 17 residues from the cysteine to the phenylalanine. Only the CDR3 part of the read is kept: 51 bases, read in frame from the first base. The germline V and J ends show losses of 5 bases and 6 bases respectively, and no gene match explains 12 bases of the junction. Based on the germline V gene, the CDR1 and CDR2 sequences are MDHEN and SYDVKM. Points the paper makes about the study in general: The amount of clinical and demographic metadata varied by source and participant and was provided uncurated.

The receptor comes from a man in his 70s with active or convalescent COVID-19. The sequence is built from TRBV28 and TRBJ2-1; the junction holds 11 bases that match TRBD2. Sequences were obtained from peripheral blood. The DNA sequence is TGTGCCAGCAGTGGTACCATAGCGGGAGGGCCGGTCAATGAGCAGTTCTTC. The translation is CASSGTIAGGPVNEQFF.